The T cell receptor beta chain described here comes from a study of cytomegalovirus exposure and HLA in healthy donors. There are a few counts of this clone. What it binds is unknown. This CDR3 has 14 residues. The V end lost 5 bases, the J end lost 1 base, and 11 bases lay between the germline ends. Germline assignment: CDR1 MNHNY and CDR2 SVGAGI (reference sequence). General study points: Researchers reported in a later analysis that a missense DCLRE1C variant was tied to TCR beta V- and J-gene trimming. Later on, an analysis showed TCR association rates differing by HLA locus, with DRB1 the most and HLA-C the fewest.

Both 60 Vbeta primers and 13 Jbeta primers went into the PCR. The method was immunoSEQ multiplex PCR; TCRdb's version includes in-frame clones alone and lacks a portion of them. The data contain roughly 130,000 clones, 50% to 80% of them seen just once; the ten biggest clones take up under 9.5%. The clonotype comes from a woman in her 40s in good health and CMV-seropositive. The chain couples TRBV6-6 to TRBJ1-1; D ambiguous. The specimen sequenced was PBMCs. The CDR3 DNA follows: TGTGCCAGCAGTCTCGACATCTCGAACACTGAAGCTTTCTTT. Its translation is CASSLDISNTEAFF.